This T cell receptor (beta chain) was retrieved from a study of shared clonotypes between healthy human individuals (TCRdb year 2020). For the study in its entirety: The cohort comprised a couple of women and three men aged 18 to 49 years. The study deeply sequenced blood TCR repertoires of several healthy adults to estimate repertoire size and the extent of clonotype sharing between individuals. To increase sequencing depth and limit assay-specific biases, TCR repertoire library preparation and sequencing were carried out by different laboratories using diverse techniques. Leukapheresis yielded between about 0.94 and 8.9 billion PBMCs per donor. What the research found in general, with its limitations: Based on pairwise subsampling, the degree of clonotype sharing among donors was expected to be affected by sequencing depth. Because the study included a small number of donors, the genetic and exposure-history diversity represented was limited. Only blood was sampled, and tissue TCR repertoires likely differ from those in blood.

For this clone: No antigen is known for it. No much larger clonotype is one base removed from it; base qualities were not supplied.

Using the deep immunoSEQ assay, multiplex PCR amplified TCR CDR3 regions from genomic DNA. Genomic DNA extracted from each cell subset was distributed evenly over all wells of several immunoSEQ 96-well plates, and each plate served as one replicate. Each replicate PCR for unsorted PBMC received approximately 300 ng genomic DNA, equal to 30,000 to 35,000 T cell genomes. Ten immunoSEQ deep assay plates were used to sequence the unsorted PBMC genomic DNA. Purified libraries were measured with a Qubit 3.0 fluorometer, size-checked on a Bioanalyzer 2100, and measured again with the KAPA Library Quantification kit. A separate single-read 150-cycle Illumina NextSeq 550 flow cell was used to sequence each immunoSEQ 96-well plate. Processing in the source paper ran as follows. The immunoSEQ output contained only junctional sequences without quality scores, so filtering could not match that applied to full-length reads. To assign V/J genes and CDR3, sequences were annotated against IMGT germline references using PyIR, a Python wrapper for IgBLAST v1.9. Reads were filtered out if the reads had weak V/J assignments (E-value above 1e-6), no CDR3, stop codons, out-of-frame junctions, or ambiguous translated residues. V3J clonotypes were defined by identical inferred V gene, J gene, and CDR3 amino acid sequence. Percentage overlap between repertoires was calculated by dividing the number of shared unique clonotypes by the size of the smaller repertoire. RTK rarefaction, the Chao1 estimator, and Recon v2.1 estimates of unobserved clonotypes were used to assess repertoire richness. This is the immuneACCESS table as TCRdb keeps it, with only in-frame sequences that have V and J called. A part of the clones is gone; compared with another copy, unresolved V genes explain less than half, and the rest is unexplained. Clone size and the V and J calls come from that table; the DNA yielded D and trimming. The sample table records around 450,000 clones; roughly 77% of these occur just once. The ten most abundant clones make up 13% of the sample.

Donors were healthy HIV-negative adults with no recently reported acute infections or vaccinations. All donors were Caucasian adults living in Nashville, Tennessee, USA. For unsorted samples, 80 million to 100 million PBMCs were counted, and genomic DNA was extracted using the QIAamp DNA Blood Mini kit. After blood collection by leukapheresis, PBMCs were isolated using Ficoll-Histopaque density gradient centrifugation and then cryopreserved in the vapor phase of liquid nitrogen. This clonotype originated in a woman in her thirties or forties in good health. Some clones in this sample may be carry-over from other donors' samples. The source material was PBMCs.

The encoded CDR3 is CASSSSPQGYYEQYF. The DNA reads TGTGCCAGCAGCTCAAGCCCCCAGGGCTACTACGAGCAGTACTTC. The chain links TRBV7-9 with TRBJ2-7; a tentative D match to TRBD1 spans 5 bases. Its CDR3 holds 15 amino acids, cysteine through phenylalanine. The entry retains the CDR3 DNA only, 45 bases that are in frame from base 1. Per the germline V gene (reference sequence), SEHNR is the CDR1 and FQNEAQ is the CDR2. V lost 4 bases and J lost 3 bases; the stretch between them is 16 bases long.